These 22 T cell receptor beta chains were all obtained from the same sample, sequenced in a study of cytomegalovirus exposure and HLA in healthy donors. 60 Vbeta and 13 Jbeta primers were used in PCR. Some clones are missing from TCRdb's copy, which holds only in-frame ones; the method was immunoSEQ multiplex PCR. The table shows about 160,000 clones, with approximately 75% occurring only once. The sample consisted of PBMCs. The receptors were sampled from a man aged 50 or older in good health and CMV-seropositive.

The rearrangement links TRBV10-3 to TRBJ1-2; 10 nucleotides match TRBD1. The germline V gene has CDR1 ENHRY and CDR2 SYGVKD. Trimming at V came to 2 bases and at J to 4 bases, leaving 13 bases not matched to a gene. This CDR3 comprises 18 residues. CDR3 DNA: TGTGCCATCAGTGAGCGGGACAGGGGTGTGCTCTCCTCCTATGGCTACACCTTC. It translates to CAISERDRGVLSSYGYTF.

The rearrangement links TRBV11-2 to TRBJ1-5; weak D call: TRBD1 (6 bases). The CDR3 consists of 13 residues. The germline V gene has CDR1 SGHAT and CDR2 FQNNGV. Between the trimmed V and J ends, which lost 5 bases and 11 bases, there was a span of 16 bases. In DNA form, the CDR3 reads TGTGCCAGCAGCCCTGACCTACAGGGAGCCCAGCATTTT. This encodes CASSPDLQGAQHF.

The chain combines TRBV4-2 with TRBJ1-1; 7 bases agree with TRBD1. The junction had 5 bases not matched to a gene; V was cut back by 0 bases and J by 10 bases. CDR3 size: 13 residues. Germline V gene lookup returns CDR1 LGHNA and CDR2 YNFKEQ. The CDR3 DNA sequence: TGTGCCAGCAGCCAAGATTTAGGGGGCAGAGCTTTCTTT. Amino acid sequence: CASSQDLGGRAFF.

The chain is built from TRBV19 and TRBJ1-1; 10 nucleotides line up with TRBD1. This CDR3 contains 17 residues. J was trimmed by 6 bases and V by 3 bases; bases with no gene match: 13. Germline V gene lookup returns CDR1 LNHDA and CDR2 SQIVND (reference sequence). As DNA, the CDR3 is TGTGCCAGTAGTATTGGCAGACAGGGGGCGTGGGACGCTGAAGCTTTCTTT. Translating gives CASSIGRQGAWDAEAFF.

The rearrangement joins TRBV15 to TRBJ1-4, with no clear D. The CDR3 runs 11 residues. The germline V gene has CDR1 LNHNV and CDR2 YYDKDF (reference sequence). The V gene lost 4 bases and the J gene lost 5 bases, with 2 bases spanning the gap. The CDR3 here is CATSTNEKLFF. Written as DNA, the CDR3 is TGTGCCACCAGCACAAATGAAAAACTGTTTTTT.

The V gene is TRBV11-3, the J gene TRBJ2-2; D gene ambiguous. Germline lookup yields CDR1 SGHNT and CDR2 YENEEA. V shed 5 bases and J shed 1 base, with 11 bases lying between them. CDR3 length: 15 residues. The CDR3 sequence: CASSPQNLNTGELFF. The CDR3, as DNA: TGTGCCAGCAGCCCACAGAATCTGAACACCGGGGAGCTGTTTTTT.

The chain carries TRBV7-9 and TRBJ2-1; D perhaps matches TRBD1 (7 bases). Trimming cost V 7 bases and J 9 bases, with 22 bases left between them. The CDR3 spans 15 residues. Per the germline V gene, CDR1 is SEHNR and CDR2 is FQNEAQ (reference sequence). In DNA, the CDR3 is TGTGCCAGCACCCGTTGGGAGGAGAGGGACAGTGAGCAGTTCTTC. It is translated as CASTRWEERDSEQFF.

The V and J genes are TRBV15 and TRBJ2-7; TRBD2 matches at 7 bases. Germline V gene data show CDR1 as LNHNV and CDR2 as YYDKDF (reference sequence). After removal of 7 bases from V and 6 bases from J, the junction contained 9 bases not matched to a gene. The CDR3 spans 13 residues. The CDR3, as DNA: TGTGCCACCACTGTGGGACTATCTGGCGAGCAGTACTTC. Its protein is CATTVGLSGEQYF.

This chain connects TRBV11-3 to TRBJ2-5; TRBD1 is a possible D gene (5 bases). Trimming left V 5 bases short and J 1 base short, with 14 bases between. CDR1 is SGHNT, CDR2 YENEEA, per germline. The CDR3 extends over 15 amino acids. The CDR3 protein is CASSPLRQGQETQYF. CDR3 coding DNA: TGTGCCAGCAGCCCACTTCGGCAGGGCCAAGAGACCCAGTACTTC.

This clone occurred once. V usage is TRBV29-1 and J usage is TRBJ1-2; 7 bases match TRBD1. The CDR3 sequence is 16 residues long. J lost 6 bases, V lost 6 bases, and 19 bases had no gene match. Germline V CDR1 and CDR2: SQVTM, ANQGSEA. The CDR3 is CSVGRDSRKKENGYTF. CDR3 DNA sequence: TGCAGCGTCGGCCGGGACAGCCGCAAAAAGGAAAATGGCTACACCTTC.

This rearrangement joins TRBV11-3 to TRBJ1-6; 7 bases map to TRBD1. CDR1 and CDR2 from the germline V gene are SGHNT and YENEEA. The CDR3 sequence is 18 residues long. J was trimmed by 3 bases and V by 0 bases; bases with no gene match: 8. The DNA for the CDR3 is TGTGCCAGCAGCTTAGACGTGGGACAGAAGGGCTATAATTCACCCCTCCACTTT. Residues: CASSLDVGQKGYNSPLHF.

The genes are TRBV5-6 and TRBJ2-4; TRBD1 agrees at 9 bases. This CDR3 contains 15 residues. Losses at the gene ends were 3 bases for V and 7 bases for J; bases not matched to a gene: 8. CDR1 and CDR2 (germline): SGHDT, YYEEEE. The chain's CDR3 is CASSWGGTGRNIQYF. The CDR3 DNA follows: TGTGCCAGCAGCTGGGGGGGGACAGGGCGGAACATTCAGTACTTC.

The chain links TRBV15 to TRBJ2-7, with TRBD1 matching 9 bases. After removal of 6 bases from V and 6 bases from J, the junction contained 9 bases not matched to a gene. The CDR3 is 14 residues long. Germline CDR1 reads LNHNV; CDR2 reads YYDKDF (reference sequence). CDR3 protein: CATRGTGTQREQYF. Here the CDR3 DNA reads TGTGCCACCAGGGGGACAGGGACACAACGCGAGCAGTACTTC. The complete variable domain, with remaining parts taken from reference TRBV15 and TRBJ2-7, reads DAMVIQNPRYQVTQFGKPVTLSCSQTLNHNVMYWYQQKSSQAPKLLFHYYDKDFNNEADTPDNFQSRRPNTSFCFLDIRSPGLGDTAMYLCATRGTGTQREQYFGPGTRLTVT.

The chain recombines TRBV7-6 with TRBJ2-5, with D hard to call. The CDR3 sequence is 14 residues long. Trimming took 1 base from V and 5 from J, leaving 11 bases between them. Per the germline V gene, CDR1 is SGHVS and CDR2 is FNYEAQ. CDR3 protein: CASSLDPSRETQYF. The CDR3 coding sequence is TGTGCCAGCAGCTTAGATCCGTCTCGGGAGACCCAGTACTTC.

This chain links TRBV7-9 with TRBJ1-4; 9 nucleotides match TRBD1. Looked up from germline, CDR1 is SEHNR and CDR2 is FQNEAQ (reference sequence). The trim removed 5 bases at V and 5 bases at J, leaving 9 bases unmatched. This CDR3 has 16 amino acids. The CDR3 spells CASSTRPGQGNEKLFF. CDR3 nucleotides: TGTGCCAGCAGCACGCGACCGGGACAGGGAAATGAAAAACTGTTTTTT.

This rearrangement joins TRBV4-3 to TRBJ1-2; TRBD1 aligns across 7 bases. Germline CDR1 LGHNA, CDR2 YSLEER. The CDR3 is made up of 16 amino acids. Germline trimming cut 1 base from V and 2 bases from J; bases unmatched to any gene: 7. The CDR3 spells CASSQAFAGGNYGYTF. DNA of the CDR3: TGCGCCAGCAGCCAAGCTTTTGCAGGGGGAAACTATGGCTACACCTTC.

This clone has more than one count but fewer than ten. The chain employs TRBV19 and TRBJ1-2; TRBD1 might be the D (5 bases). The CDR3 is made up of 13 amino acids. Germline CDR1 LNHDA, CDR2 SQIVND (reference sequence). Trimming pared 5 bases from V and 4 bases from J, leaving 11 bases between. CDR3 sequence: CASSVRDSYGYTF. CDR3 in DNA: TGTGCCAGTAGTGTACGCGACAGCTATGGCTACACCTTC.

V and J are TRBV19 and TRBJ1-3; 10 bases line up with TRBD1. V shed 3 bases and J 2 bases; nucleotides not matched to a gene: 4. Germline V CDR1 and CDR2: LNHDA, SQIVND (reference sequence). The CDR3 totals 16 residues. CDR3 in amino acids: CASSILGTGAGNTIYF. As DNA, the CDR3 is TGTGCCAGTAGTATCCTCGGGACAGGGGCTGGAAACACCATATATTTT.

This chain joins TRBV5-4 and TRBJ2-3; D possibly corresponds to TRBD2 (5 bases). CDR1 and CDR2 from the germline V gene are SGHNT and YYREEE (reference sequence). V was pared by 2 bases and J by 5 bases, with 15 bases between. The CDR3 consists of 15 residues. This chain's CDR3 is CASSLPAPEGDTQYF. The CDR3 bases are TGTGCCAGCAGCTTACCGGCGCCTGAGGGAGATACGCAGTATTTT.

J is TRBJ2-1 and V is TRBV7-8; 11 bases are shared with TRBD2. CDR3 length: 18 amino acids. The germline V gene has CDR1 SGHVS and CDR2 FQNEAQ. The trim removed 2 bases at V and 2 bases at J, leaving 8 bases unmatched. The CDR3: CASSLPLAGGHTYNEQFF. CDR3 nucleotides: TGTGCCAGCAGCTTACCCTTAGCGGGGGGGCATACCTACAATGAGCAGTTCTTC.

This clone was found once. Here the CDR3 DNA reads TGTGCCAGCAGCTTAGAACCAGGGGGCCTGACTTATAGCAATCAGCCCCAGCATTTT. As protein: CASSLEPGGLTYSNQPQHF. This chain uses TRBV7-8 with TRBJ1-5, with 8 positions matching TRBD1. Germline values: CDR1 SGHVS, CDR2 FQNEAQ. Germline trimming cut 1 base from V and 0 bases from J; bases unmatched to any gene: 11. The CDR3 extends over 19 amino acids.

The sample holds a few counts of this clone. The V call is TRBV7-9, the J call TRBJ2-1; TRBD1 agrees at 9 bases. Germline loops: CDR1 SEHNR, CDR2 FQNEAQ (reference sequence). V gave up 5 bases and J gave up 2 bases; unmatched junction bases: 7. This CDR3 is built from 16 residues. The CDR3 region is CASSIGTGPAYNEQFF. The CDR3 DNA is TGTGCCAGCAGCATAGGGACAGGGCCAGCCTACAATGAGCAGTTCTTC.